Listed here is a single T cell receptor (beta chain). Its matching antigen is unknown. These data belong to a study of early T cells in non-severe SARS-CoV-2 infection. On the study more broadly: Chains from this unsorted whole-blood bulk RNA could not be paired.

Attachment of unique molecular identifiers to individual cDNA molecules was performed. Each CDR3 protein gets one entry after TCRdb re-called the 5' RACE reads with MiXCR. The top ten hold about a fifth of the sample, which has fewer than 55,000 distinct CDR3 sequences, approximately 6.1% seen once. V lost 2 bases and J lost 6, with 13 bases in between. The CDR3 contains 14 residues. Germline V CDR1 and CDR2: SGHAT, FQNNGV. Overall study findings and caveats: VDJdb matches were skewed toward anti-spike CD8 T cell responses.

This specimen was whole blood, taken at baseline. This chain connects TRBV11-2 to TRBJ1-1, with D hard to call. The clonotype was recovered from an adult who was a healthcare worker with PCR-confirmed SARS-CoV-2 infection or an uninfected control (not recorded which). The CDR3 DNA reads TGTGCCAGCAGCTTATTTCGCCAGGCAGCTGAAGCTTTCTTT. Amino acids: CASSLFRQAAEAFF.